Listed below are T cell receptor beta chains from one sample, sequenced in a study of blood T cell repertoires in COVID-19. Data came from immunoSEQ multiplex PCR; TCRdb stores just in-frame clones and leaves some out. The table has approximately 240,000 clones, 65% to 90% seen once. Sequenced input: peripheral blood. The receptors were sampled from a woman of 80 years or more with active or convalescent COVID-19. Each CDR3 is given with its conserved first and last residue. The D gene is left open where the match is weak. Not every row has a clone size; where given, it reads once, few, many or a size class.

v_gene,abundance,d_gene,j_gene,CDR3aa,CDR3nt
TRBV6-6,NA,NA,TRBJ1-4,CASSYSGQAEKLFF,TGTGCCAGCAGTTACTCGGGGCAGGCTGAAAAACTGTTTTTT
TRBV4-2,NA,NA,TRBJ2-7,CASSQGLASYEQYF,TGTGCCAGCAGCCAAGGCTTAGCCTCCTACGAGCAGTACTTC
TRBV3-1/TRBV3-2,NA,NA,TRBJ2-5,CASSQATGSQETQYF,TGTGCCAGCAGCCAAGCGACAGGATCCCAAGAGACCCAGTACTTC
TRBV7-2,NA,TRBD1,TRBJ2-2,CASSVYRGRGGTGELFF,TGTGCCAGCAGCGTATACAGGGGGCGCGGGGGCACCGGGGAGCTGTTTTTT
TRBV3-1/TRBV3-2,NA,NA,TRBJ2-3,CASSQVRGTEDTQYF,TGTGCCAGCAGCCAGGTGCGCGGGACAGAAGATACGCAGTATTTT
TRBV28,once,TRBD2,TRBJ2-3,CASRPSGGHTDTQYF,TGTGCCAGCAGACCTAGCGGGGGGCACACAGATACGCAGTATTTT
TRBV6-2/TRBV6-3,NA,NA,TRBJ1-1,CASSTLGGNTEAFF,TGTGCCAGCAGTACATTAGGGGGGAACACTGAAGCTTTCTTT
TRBV29-1,NA,NA,TRBJ2-4,CSVETLQLRKNIQYF,TGCAGCGTTGAAACTCTACAGTTACGTAAAAACATTCAGTACTTC
TRBV10-1,few,TRBD1,TRBJ2-1,CASSESIGTGINEQFF,TGCGCCAGCAGTGAGTCGATAGGGACAGGGATAAATGAGCAGTTCTTC
TRBV7-9,NA,TRBD1,TRBJ2-5,CASSSTGWQETQYF,TGTGCCAGCAGCTCGACAGGGTGGCAAGAGACCCAGTACTTC
TRBV5-1,NA,TRBD2,TRBJ2-5,CASSSLAGGAGTQYF,TGCGCCAGCAGCTCACTAGCGGGGGGGGCTGGGACCCAGTACTTC
TRBV5-1,NA,TRBD2,TRBJ2-7,CASSFSSGKYEQYF,TGCGCCAGCAGCTTTTCTAGCGGAAAATACGAGCAGTACTTC
TRBV18,NA,NA,TRBJ1-2,CASSPGRENYGYTF,TGTGCCAGCTCACCGGGCAGAGAGAACTATGGCTACACCTTC
TRBV6-5,NA,NA,TRBJ2-1,CACRRAGSVGEQFF,TGTGCCTGTCGACGGGCGGGAAGCGTCGGTGAGCAGTTCTTC
TRBV5-1,NA,TRBD1,TRBJ1-1,CASSPGTGRVSTEAFF,TGCGCCAGCAGTCCCGGGACAGGGAGGGTGAGCACTGAAGCTTTCTTT
TRBV6-6,few,TRBD2,TRBJ2-7,CASSRLAASYEQYF,TGTGCCAGCAGCAGACTAGCGGCCTCCTACGAGCAGTACTTC
TRBV19,NA,NA,TRBJ1-1,CASSTGSDSEAFF,TGTGCCAGTAGTACTGGGTCGGACAGTGAAGCTTTCTTT
TRBV2,NA,NA,TRBJ2-7,CASSERTKELYEQYF,TGTGCCAGCAGTGAAAGAACTAAAGAACTCTACGAGCAGTACTTC
TRBV5-1,NA,NA,TRBJ2-7,CASSLGMDTYEQYF,TGCGCCAGCAGCTTGGGTATGGACACCTACGAGCAGTACTTC
TRBV28,NA,TRBD2,TRBJ2-1,CASSLPGLADYNEQFF,TGTGCCAGCAGTCTCCCGGGACTAGCGGACTACAATGAGCAGTTCTTC
TRBV6-2/TRBV6-3,NA,TRBD1,TRBJ1-5,CASSRDRRSNQPQHF,TGTGCCAGCAGTCGGGACAGGCGTAGCAATCAGCCCCAGCATTTT
TRBV5-1,NA,TRBD1,TRBJ1-6,CASSPNVPGQGSGALHF,TGCGCCAGCAGCCCCAATGTTCCGGGACAGGGTTCAGGGGCCCTCCACTTT
TRBV10-3,NA,NA,TRBJ2-5,CAISFRGGMETQYF,TGTGCCATCTCCTTTCGAGGCGGGATGGAGACCCAGTACTTC
TRBV10-1,NA,NA,TRBJ2-7,CASSEGQYEQYF,TGCGCCAGCAGTGAGGGACAGTACGAGCAGTACTTC
TRBV30,NA,NA,TRBJ1-4,CAWGRQGAEKLFF,TGTGCCTGGGGGCGGCAGGGTGCCGAAAAACTGTTTTTT
TRBV7-2,NA,TRBD1,TRBJ2-5,CASSSRGPQETQYF,TGTGCCAGCAGCTCCAGGGGGCCTCAAGAGACCCAGTACTTC
TRBV30,NA,TRBD1,TRBJ1-5,CAWSQGGRQPQHF,TGTGCCTGGTCCCAGGGGGGACGGCAGCCCCAGCATTTT
TRBV6-4,NA,TRBD2,TRBJ2-3,CASSLGLAGQDTQYF,TGTGCCAGCAGTCTTGGACTAGCGGGACAAGATACGCAGTATTTT
TRBV2,once,NA,TRBJ1-1,CASRVLEGGTEAFF,TGTGCCAGCAGGGTATTAGAGGGCGGGACTGAAGCTTTCTTT
TRBV28,NA,TRBD2,TRBJ2-1,CASRLAGTYNEQFF,TGTGCCAGCAGATTAGCGGGGACCTACAATGAGCAGTTCTTC
TRBV7-9,NA,TRBD1,TRBJ1-5,CASSLTGVNQPQHF,TGTGCCAGCAGCTTAACAGGGGTCAATCAGCCCCAGCATTTT
TRBV30,NA,TRBD1,TRBJ1-6,CAWSAGQNRSPLHF,TGTGCCTGGAGTGCGGGACAGAACAGATCACCCCTCCACTTT
TRBV5-4,NA,NA,TRBJ2-2,CASSPRSARELFF,TGTGCCAGCAGCCCGAGGTCGGCCCGGGAGCTGTTTTTT
TRBV19,NA,TRBD1,TRBJ1-5,CASSITGEQPQHF,TGTGCCAGTAGTATTACAGGGGAACAGCCCCAGCATTTT
TRBV2,NA,TRBD1,TRBJ1-1,CASRDDTGVTEAFF,TGTGCCAGCAGGGACGACACAGGGGTCACTGAAGCTTTCTTT
TRBV7-2,NA,NA,TRBJ2-1,CASSTSGSSYNEQFF,TGTGCCAGCAGCACGAGCGGCAGCTCCTACAATGAGCAGTTCTTC
TRBV28,NA,NA,TRBJ2-3,CASSFLAGSDTDTQYF,TGTGCCAGCAGTTTCCTCGCGGGGAGTGATACAGATACGCAGTATTTT
TRBV9,few,NA,TRBJ1-3,CASSTGNTGNTIYF,TGTGCCAGCAGTACAGGGAACACTGGAAACACCATATATTTT
TRBV29-1,NA,NA,TRBJ2-1,CSVDNEEGGQKRYNEQFF,TGCAGCGTTGATAACGAGGAGGGGGGGCAAAAAAGATACAATGAGCAGTTCTTC
TRBV14,NA,NA,TRBJ2-7,CASSQDLPRVSEQYF,TGTGCCAGCAGCCAAGATCTTCCCAGGGTCTCCGAGCAGTACTTC
TRBV28,NA,TRBD1,TRBJ1-1,CASSLRQGERTEAFF,TGTGCCAGCAGTCTCCGACAGGGGGAGCGCACTGAAGCTTTCTTT
TRBV29-1,NA,NA,TRBJ1-4,CSVEVSGNEKLFF,TGCAGCGTTGAGGTGTCAGGGAATGAAAAACTGTTTTTT
TRBV19,few,NA,TRBJ1-1,CASSRTGNTEAFF,TGTGCCAGTAGTAGAACAGGGAACACTGAAGCTTTCTTT
TRBV29-1,NA,TRBD1,TRBJ2-1,CSVRQGAGSFHNEQFF,TGCAGCGTTCGGCAGGGGGCAGGGAGTTTCCACAATGAGCAGTTCTTC
TRBV19,NA,NA,TRBJ1-1,CASSFLNTEAFF,TGTGCCAGTAGTTTCTTGAACACTGAAGCTTTCTTT
TRBV5-1,NA,TRBD1,TRBJ1-5,CASSLLGQVNQPQHF,TGCGCCAGCAGCTTGTTAGGACAGGTCAATCAGCCCCAGCATTTT
TRBV14,few,NA,TRBJ2-7,CASSQLEGAMYF,TGTGCCAGCAGCCAATTGGAGGGAGCGATGTACTTC
TRBV10-3,NA,TRBD1,TRBJ1-2,CAISGQGENYGYTF,TGTGCCATCAGTGGACAGGGGGAGAACTATGGCTACACCTTC
TRBV9,NA,NA,TRBJ2-1,CASKHPGINEQFF,TGTGCCAGCAAACACCCGGGTATCAATGAGCAGTTCTTC
TRBV19,NA,TRBD1,TRBJ1-5,CASRGRGAQPQHF,TGTGCCAGCAGGGGGCGAGGGGCTCAGCCCCAGCATTTT
TRBV10-3,few,NA,TRBJ1-1,CAISGGTEAFF,TGTGCCATCAGTGGAGGGACTGAAGCTTTCTTT
TRBV7-2,NA,TRBD1,TRBJ1-3,CASSLRTGGGNTIYF,TGTGCCAGCAGCTTAAGGACAGGGGGTGGAAACACCATATATTTT
TRBV7-2,NA,NA,TRBJ2-1,CASSLDRVPYNEQFF,TGTGCCAGCAGCTTAGACAGGGTTCCCTACAATGAGCAGTTCTTC
TRBV5-8,NA,TRBD1,TRBJ2-5,CASSQTGRETQYF,TGTGCCAGCAGCCAGACAGGGCGGGAGACCCAGTACTTC
TRBV2,NA,NA,TRBJ1-6,CASSPETYSPLHF,TGTGCCAGCAGTCCAGAGACTTATTCACCCCTCCACTTT
TRBV6-5,NA,NA,TRBJ1-4,CASSYSGGTNEKLFF,TGTGCCAGCAGTTACTCCGGGGGGACTAATGAAAAACTGTTTTTT
TRBV28,NA,TRBD2,TRBJ2-3,CASSHNSGTSDSTDTQYF,TGTGCCAGCAGTCACAACTCCGGGACTAGCGACAGCACAGATACGCAGTATTTT
TRBV5-1,once,NA,TRBJ2-2,CASSLTTNTGELFF,TGCGCCAGCAGCTTGACAACGAACACCGGGGAGCTGTTTTTT
TRBV25-1,NA,NA,TRBJ1-1,CASSPQITNTEAFF,TGTGCCAGCAGTCCGCAGATTACCAACACTGAAGCTTTCTTT
TRBV18,NA,NA,TRBJ2-7,CASSPYRVPYEQYF,TGTGCCAGCTCACCGTACAGGGTACCCTACGAGCAGTACTTC